Below are 2 T cell receptor beta chains sequenced from a single sample in a study of blood T cell repertoires in COVID-19. Generated by immunoSEQ multiplex PCR, the TCRdb table keeps only in-frame clones and is missing some. The data show around 70,000 clones, 88% seen once. Sequencing was carried out using peripheral blood. These receptors were taken from a human donor in a cohort sampled during active COVID-19.

The rearrangement links TRBV5-1 to TRBJ2-7; TRBD2 is a possible D gene (5 bases). The CDR3 covers 15 residues. Trimming shortened V by 6 bases and J by 0 bases, and 16 bases separated the two germline ends. Germline V gene sequence: CDR1 SGHRS, CDR2 YFSETQ. In DNA, the CDR3 is TGCGCCAGCACCTCTATGAGGGATACCTCCTACGAGCAGTACTTC. It is translated as CASTSMRDTSYEQYF. Combining the CDR3 with reference TRBV5-1 and TRBJ2-7 gives the whole variable domain KAGVTQTPRYLIKTRGQQVTLSCSPISGHRSVSWYQQTPGQGLQFLFEYFSETQRNKGNFPGRFSGRQFSNSRSEMNVSTLELGDSALYLCASTSMRDTSYEQYFGPGTRLTVT.

The V call is TRBV13, the J call TRBJ2-2; 7 positions agree with TRBD1. Per germline, CDR1 PRHDT and CDR2 FYEKMQ (reference sequence). This CDR3 comprises 15 residues. Germline trimming cut 1 base from V and 5 bases from J; bases unmatched to any gene: 4. The CDR3 reads CASSLEGAKTGELFF. The CDR3 nucleotides are TGTGCCAGCAGCTTAGAGGGGGCCAAGACCGGGGAGCTGTTTTTT.